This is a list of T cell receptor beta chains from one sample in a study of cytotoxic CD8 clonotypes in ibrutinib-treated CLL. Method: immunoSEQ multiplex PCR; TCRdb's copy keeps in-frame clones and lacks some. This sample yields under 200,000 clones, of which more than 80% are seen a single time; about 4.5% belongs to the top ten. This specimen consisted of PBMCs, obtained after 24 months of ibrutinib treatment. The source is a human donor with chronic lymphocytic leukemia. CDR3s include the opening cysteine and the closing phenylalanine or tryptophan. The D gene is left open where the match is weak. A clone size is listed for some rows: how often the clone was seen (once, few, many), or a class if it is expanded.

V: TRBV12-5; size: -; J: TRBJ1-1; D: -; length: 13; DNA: TGTGCTAGCCTGGGACGGACGAACACTGAAGCTTTCTTT; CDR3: CASLGRTNTEAFF
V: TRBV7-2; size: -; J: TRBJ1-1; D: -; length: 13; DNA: TGTGCCAGCAGCGGCTCAGGGAACACTGAAGCTTTCTTT; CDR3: CASSGSGNTEAFF
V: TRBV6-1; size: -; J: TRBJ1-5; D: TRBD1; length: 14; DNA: TGTGCCAGCAACCGGGACAGGGTGGGGCAGCCCCAGCATTTT; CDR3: CASNRDRVGQPQHF
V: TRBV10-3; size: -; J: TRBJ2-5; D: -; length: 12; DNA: TGTGCCATCAGTGAGTCGGCGGAGACCCAGTACTTC; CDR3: CAISESAETQYF
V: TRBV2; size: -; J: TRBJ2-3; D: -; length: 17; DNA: TGTGCCAGCAGTGATTTCGGGGGATCTACTAGCACAGATACGCAGTATTTT; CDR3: CASSDFGGSTSTDTQYF
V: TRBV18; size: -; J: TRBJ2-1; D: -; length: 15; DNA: TGTGCCAGCTCACCCTTCTCGGGGGTAGTGAATGAGCAGTTCTTC; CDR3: CASSPFSGVVNEQFF
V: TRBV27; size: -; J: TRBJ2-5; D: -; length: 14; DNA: TGTGCCAGCAGTTTAATTGGGTTTTGGGAGACCCAGTACTTC; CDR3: CASSLIGFWETQYF
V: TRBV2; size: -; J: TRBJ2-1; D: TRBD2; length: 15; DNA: TGTGCCAGCAGTGAAAGGACTAGCGGGACCAATGAGCAGTTCTTC; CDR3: CASSERTSGTNEQFF
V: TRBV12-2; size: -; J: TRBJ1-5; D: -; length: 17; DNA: TGTGCAAGTCGTCATCGACGGGGCAGAACCTTCCATCAGCCCCAGCATTTT; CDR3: CASRHRRGRTFHQPQHF
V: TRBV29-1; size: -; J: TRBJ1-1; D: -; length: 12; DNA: TGCACCGCCGGGCAGATGAACACTGAAGCTTTCTTT; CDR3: CTAGQMNTEAFF
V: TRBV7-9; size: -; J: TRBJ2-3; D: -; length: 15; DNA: TGTGCCAGCAGCTTAGACGGCGGACGGGCGGATACGCAGTATTTT; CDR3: CASSLDGGRADTQYF
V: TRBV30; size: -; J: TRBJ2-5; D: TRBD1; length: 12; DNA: TGTGCCGTAGACAGGGACCAAGAGACCCAGTACTTC; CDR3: CAVDRDQETQYF
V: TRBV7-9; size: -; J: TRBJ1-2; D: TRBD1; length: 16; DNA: TGTGCCAGCTCCCGGACAGGGGGCATGATGAACTATGGCTACACCTTC; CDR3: CASSRTGGMMNYGYTF
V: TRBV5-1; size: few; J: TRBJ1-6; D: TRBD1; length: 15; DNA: TGCGCCAGCAGATCCGGGACAGGGGTTAATTCACCCCTCCACTTT; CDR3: CASRSGTGVNSPLHF
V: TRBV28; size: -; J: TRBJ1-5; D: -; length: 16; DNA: TGTGCCAGCAGTCTGGGGAGCTACAATAGCAATCAGCCCCAGCATTTT; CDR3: CASSLGSYNSNQPQHF
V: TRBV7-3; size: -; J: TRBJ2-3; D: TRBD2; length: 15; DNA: TGTGCCAGCAGCTATTTTCTAGCGGAGGCAGATACGCAGTATTTT; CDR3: CASSYFLAEADTQYF
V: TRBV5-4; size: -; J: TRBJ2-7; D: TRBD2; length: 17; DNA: TGTGCCAGCAGCCCATCTGGGGTAGCGGGAGGGTCCCACGAGCAGTACTTC; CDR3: CASSPSGVAGGSHEQYF
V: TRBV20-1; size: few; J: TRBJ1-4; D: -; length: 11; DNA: TGCAGTGCCGCAGAGGGGGAAAAACTGTTTTTT; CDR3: CSAAEGEKLFF
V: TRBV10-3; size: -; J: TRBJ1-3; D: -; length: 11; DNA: TGTGCCATCTCCACTGGAAACACCATATATTTT; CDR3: CAISTGNTIYF
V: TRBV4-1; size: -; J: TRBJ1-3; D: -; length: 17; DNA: TGCGCCAGCGGCAGCCGATTAGGGACCTCCGGAGGGAACACCATATATTTT; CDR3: CASGSRLGTSGGNTIYF
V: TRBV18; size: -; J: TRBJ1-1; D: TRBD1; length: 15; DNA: TGTGCCAGCTCACAGGGGACAGGGGGCGCCTCTGAAGCTTTCTTT; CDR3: CASSQGTGGASEAFF
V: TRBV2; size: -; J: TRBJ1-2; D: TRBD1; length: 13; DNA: TGTGCCAGCAGTGAACAGGGGGCGGATGGCTACACCTTC; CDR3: CASSEQGADGYTF
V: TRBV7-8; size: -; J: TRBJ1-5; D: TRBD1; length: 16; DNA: TGTGCCAGCAGCTTTGTATGGACAGGGGCAAATCAGCCCCAGCATTTT; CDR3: CASSFVWTGANQPQHF
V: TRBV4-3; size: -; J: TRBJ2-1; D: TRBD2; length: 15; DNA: TGCGCCAGCAGCCAAGCTAGCGGGAGGACCTATGAGCAGTTCTTC; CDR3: CASSQASGRTYEQFF
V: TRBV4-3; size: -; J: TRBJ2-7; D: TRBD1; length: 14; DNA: TGCGCCAGCAGCCAACGACAGGGGAATTACGAGCAGTACTTC; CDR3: CASSQRQGNYEQYF
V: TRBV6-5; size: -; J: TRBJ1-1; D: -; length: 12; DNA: TGTGCCAGCAGTTCCCATCTTACTGAAGCTTTCTTT; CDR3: CASSSHLTEAFF
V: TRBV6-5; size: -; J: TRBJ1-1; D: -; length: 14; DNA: TGTGCCAGCAGTTACACGACAGCCCCTTCGGGAGCTTTCTTT; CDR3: CASSYTTAPSGAFF